This TCR beta chain was recorded in a study of Graves' ophthalmopathy and Graves' hyperthyroidism (dated by TCRdb to 2016 to 2019). Concerning the study at large: Peripheral blood was collected before any treatment was given, at the time of initial diagnosis. To tell Graves' ophthalmopathy apart from Graves' hyperthyroidism, and to predict which patients would progress to ophthalmopathy, the study relied on TCR beta repertoire signatures. In total, some 130 blood samples were TCR-sequenced: approximately 40 ophthalmopathy, roughly 77 hyperthyroidism and some 17 hyperthyroidism-to-ophthalmopathy patients. To explore V-J signatures that distinguish ophthalmopathy from hyperthyroidism, a discovery set of about a hundred patients was enrolled, made up of under 50 with ophthalmopathy and around 60 with stable hyperthyroidism. An independent validation cohort was composed of approximately 18 hyperthyroidism patients and around 16 patients who later progressed from hyperthyroidism to ophthalmopathy. In a handful of hyperthyroidism patients, the T-cell repertoire of thyroid tissue was compared with the T-cell repertoire of blood. Following sampling, methimazole starting at 30 mg daily was administered to hyperthyroidism patients, and high-dose intravenous methylprednisolone was administered to ophthalmopathy patients. Results and caveats for the whole study, not just this receptor: Ophthalmopathy was separated from stable hyperthyroidism by the 13-signature model with roughly 90% sensitivity and less than 82% specificity in cross-validation and with 80%/75% in the test set. Most expanded thyroid clonotypes with frequency above 0.001 were also detected in blood, suggesting blood repertoires may reflect the thyroid immune response. Sample size was not statistically predetermined, and group allocation was not concealed from the investigators. In validation, the model predicted ophthalmopathy progression with nearly 71% sensitivity and roughly 72% specificity; some 13 predicted patients were CT-confirmed with GO in a median of approximately six months.

The ophthalmopathy patients had moderately to severely active disease, with a Clinical Activity Score of 3 or higher, a NOSPECS grade of 4 or higher, and a disease duration of less than 3 months. Anyone with other autoimmune diseases, uncontrolled infections, pregnancy or lactation was excluded from the study. Diagnosis was based on clinical symptoms, serum thyroxine, TRAb, thyroid ultrasound and orbital computed tomography. PBMCs were isolated from 10 ml of fresh peripheral blood by Ficoll-Paque density gradient centrifugation. Total RNA was extracted using Trizol reagent, and RNA quality was checked on an Agilent 2100 Bioanalyzer. This clonotype was seen repeatedly, ten times or more. Its target antigen remains unknown. Within one base of it there is no much larger clone, and no base qualities were kept. For repertoire sequencing, the TCR beta CDR3 regions were amplified from RNA transcripts. HTBI primers and the Qiagen OneStep RT-PCR kit were used in a first-round RT-PCR, which was followed by a second-round multiplex PCR, size selection and purification. Sequencing of the libraries was carried out on an Illumina HiSeq2000 in paired-end mode with 100 bp reads. Per the authors' processing: SOAPnuke was used to process the reads, throwing out any read that had adapters, had uncalled bases, had a mean Phred below 15, or lacked an exact constant-primer or identifier match. COPE v1.2.5 was used to merge the high-quality paired reads. Each unique nucleotide sequence was defined as a clonotype, and clonotypes were aligned to IMGT TRB V, D and J references with MiTCR v1.1. Analysis was restricted to V-J combinations with a frequency above 0.0001, which covered about 99% of repertoires. For each V-J combination, a TCR clonal expansion and chaos score was defined as the ratio of F50 clonal expansion to chaos observed in the TCRdist matrix. Welch's t-statistics and random forest were used to narrow the features down to around 13 V-J combinations, which were then fed into a naive Bayes classifier. The Morisita-Horn index was used to measure how similar the thyroid and blood repertoires were. Using fastp trimming at Q25 and MiXCR clonotype assembly, TCRdb reanalyzed the public sequencing data and kept in-frame beta chains. CDR3 protein sequences are deduplicated, and each keeps its most common genes and DNA. TCRdb's processing, not the authors' own work, is the source of the V and J calls. The sample table shows about 700,000 distinct CDR3 sequences, and approximately 39% are seen once. The ten largest make up 2.5% to 3.5% of the sample.

Unmatched junction bases come to 2, with V trimmed by 4 bases and J by 5 bases. The CDR1 and CDR2 encoded by the germline V gene (reference sequence) are DFQATT and SNEGSKA. Taken from cysteine to phenylalanine, the CDR3 has 12 residues. The only DNA kept is the CDR3, 36 bases in frame from the first base. This sequence uses TRBV20-1 and TRBJ2-5; 9 of the junction bases match TRBD1. This clonotype originated in an adult man with Graves' ophthalmopathy. What was sequenced was peripheral blood. The CDR3 reads CSAIGTGETQYF. The nucleotide sequence is TGCAGTGCTATTGGGACAGGGGAGACCCAGTACTTC.